The present T cell receptor (beta chain) was sequenced within a study of T cells after yellow fever vaccination. Only a few counts were recorded for this clonotype. Trimming stripped 5 bases from V and 8 bases from J, with 16 bases between. CDR3 size: 14 residues. CDR1 is SGHTA and CDR2 is FQGNSA in the germline V gene. 5'RACE template switching produced TCR cDNA carrying a universal primer site and UMIs. TCRdb independently ran MiXCR on the 5' RACE reads; one entry per CDR3 protein. The sample has around 150,000 distinct CDR3 sequences, around 7% seen once. The chain has TRBV7-2 and TRBJ1-5; D might be TRBD1 (5 bases). The sample was CD4+ T cells sorted from PBMCs, taken 5 days after the first yellow fever vaccination. The TCR originated in a man between 18 and 29 years old who received the YFV17D yellow fever vaccine. The CDR3 DNA is TGTGCCAGCAGCCCCCGGAGGGGTCAGGAGCCCCAGCATTTT. This sequence encodes CASSPRRGQEPQHF.